Below are 25 T cell receptor beta chains sequenced from a single sample in a study of blood T cell repertoires in COVID-19. This table comes from immunoSEQ multiplex PCR, and its TCRdb copy is limited to in-frame clones, with some not included. The sample lists around 150,000 clones; 60% to 85% were seen once. Material for sequencing was peripheral blood. The receptors originated from a man in his 60s with acute or convalescent COVID-19.

The rearrangement uses TRBV7-9 and TRBJ2-7, with TRBD1 matching over 7 bases. V trimming: 5 bases; J trimming: 5 bases; junction bases outside the gene matches: 18. The CDR3 contains 17 residues. CDR1 is SEHNR and CDR2 is FQNEAQ in the germline V gene (reference sequence). The CDR3, as DNA: TGTGCCAGCAGCGAGGGGACAGTTGATCGCTGGGGTCACGAGCAGTACTTC. This encodes CASSEGTVDRWGHEQYF. The full variable domain, with the rest looked up from reference TRBV7-9 and TRBJ2-7, is DTGVSQNPRHKITKRGQNVTFRCDPISEHNRLYWYRQTLGQGPEFLTYFQNEAQLEKSRLLSDRFSAERPKGSFSTLEIQRTEQGDSAMYLCASSEGTVDRWGHEQYFGPGTRLTVT.

The chain uses TRBV21-1 and TRBJ1-1. TRBV21-1 counts as a pseudogene. The CDR3 contains 15 residues. DNA for the CDR3: TGTGCCAGCAGCAAAGTTGTGAAGCCGAACACTGAAGCTTTCTTT. Protein sequence: CASSKVVKPNTEAFF.

The chain joins TRBV13 to TRBJ2-7, with no clear D. CDR1 and CDR2 (germline): PRHDT, FYEKMQ (reference sequence). V was trimmed by 2 bases and J by 6 bases, leaving 8 bases between them. The CDR3 totals 12 residues. The CDR3 DNA reads as TGTGCCAGCAGCTTACCCCCAGGCGAGCAGTACTTC. It encodes CASSLPPGEQYF. Full variable domain (remainder filled in from reference TRBV13 and TRBJ2-7): AAGVIQSPRHLIKEKRETATLKCYPIPRHDTVYWYQQGPGQDPQFLISFYEKMQSDKGSIPDRFSAQQFSDYHSELNMSSLELGDSALYFCASSLPPGEQYFGPGTRLTVT.

V gene TRBV6-2 or TRBV6-3 combines with J gene TRBJ2-6; D might be TRBD1 (6 bases). The CDR3 sequence is 15 residues long. The germline V gene encodes CDR1 MNHEY and CDR2 SVGEGT. V was shortened by 4 bases and J by 2 bases, with 9 bases between the two germline ends. CDR3 DNA sequence: TGTGCCAGCAGTTCTGCAGGGGCTGGGGCCAACGTCCTGACTTTC. It specifies CASSSAGAGANVLTF.

The CDR3 nucleotides are TGTGCCAGCAACCCCCAGGGGGGACTCCAAGAGACCCAGTACTTC. It yields the protein CASNPQGGLQETQYF. The V and J genes are TRBV9 and TRBJ2-5, with D possibly matching TRBD1 (7 bases). CDR1 SGDLS and CDR2 YYNGEE come from the germline V gene. CDR3 length: 15 residues. Trimming took off 6 bases at V and 1 base at J, with 16 bases between the two ends.

The V gene is TRBV6-5, the J gene TRBJ1-2, with D unresolved. The CDR3 totals 13 residues. V lost 6 bases and J 4 bases, leaving 12 bases between the germline ends. Per the germline V gene, CDR1 is MNHEY and CDR2 is SVGAGI. The CDR3 here is CASSAGLGYGYTF. CDR3 DNA: TGTGCCAGCAGCGCCGGTCTCGGCTATGGCTACACCTTC.

The chain has TRBV7-3 and TRBJ2-3; 8 bases are a match to TRBD2. There are 14 residues in the CDR3. The germline CDR1 and CDR2 sequences are SGHTA and FQGTGA. Unmatched junction bases numbered 2, after V lost 0 bases and J lost 6 bases. As DNA, the CDR3 is TGTGCCAGCAGCTTAACGGGGACTAGTGATACGCAGTATTTT. Encoded protein: CASSLTGTSDTQYF.

The chain recombines TRBV14 with TRBJ2-1; D might be TRBD2 (5 bases). The CDR3 is made up of 16 amino acids. Germline V gene lookup returns CDR1 SGHDN and CDR2 FVKESK. V was cut by 1 base and J by 0 bases, with 10 bases left in between. The CDR3 coding sequence is TGTGCCAGCAGCCAAGGGCGGGCGAGCTCCTACAATGAGCAGTTCTTC. Amino acid sequence: CASSQGRASSYNEQFF. Full variable domain (missing parts from reference TRBV14 and TRBJ2-1): EAGVTQFPSHSVIEKGQTVTLRCDPISGHDNLYWYRRVMGKEIKFLLHFVKESKQDESGMPNNRFLAERTGGTYSTLKVQPAELEDSGVYFCASSQGRASSYNEQFFGPGTRLTVL.

CDR3 DNA: TGTGCCAGCAGTTACGCCCAGGGGGCGGGAGGCTACACCTTC. It codes for CASSYAQGAGGYTF. The chain joins TRBV6-5 to TRBJ1-2; 8 bases map to TRBD1. CDR3 size: 14 residues. After removal of 2 bases from V and 8 bases from J, the junction contained 7 bases not matched to a gene. Per the germline V gene, CDR1 is MNHEY and CDR2 is SVGAGI.

This clone showed up just once. The CDR3 spells CASSLGSGASYEQYF. CDR3 sequence (DNA): TGTGCCAGCAGCTTAGGCAGTGGGGCTTCCTACGAGCAGTACTTC. V and J are TRBV13 and TRBJ2-7; D may be TRBD1 (5 bases). The CDR3 extends over 15 amino acids. CDR1 is PRHDT and CDR2 is FYEKMQ in the germline V gene (reference sequence). V shed 0 bases and J shed 1 base, with 10 bases lying between them.

This clone was seen once. The chain has TRBV7-3 and TRBJ2-2, with D possibly matching TRBD1 (5 bases). The CDR3 is 16 residues long. V was shortened by 4 bases and J by 4 bases, with 16 bases between the two germline ends. The germline V gene encodes CDR1 SGHTA and CDR2 FQGTGA. CDR3 sequence (DNA): TGTGCCAGCAGCTCCCGCCAGGGTGGTAGCACCGGGGAGCTGTTTTTT. Its protein is CASSSRQGGSTGELFF. The whole variable domain, remainder taken from reference TRBV7-3 and TRBJ2-2, is GAGVSQTPSNKVTEKGKYVELRCDPISGHTALYWYRQSLGQGPEFLIYFQGTGAADDSGLPNDRFFAVRPEGSVSTLKIQRTERGDSAVYLCASSSRQGGSTGELFFGEGSRLTVL.

CDR3 sequence reads: CASSQDVAVRTNEKLFF. Written as DNA, the CDR3 is TGTGCCAGCAGCCAAGACGTAGCCGTTAGAACTAATGAAAAACTGTTTTTT. V and J are TRBV14 and TRBJ1-4, with D unclear. V was clipped by 0 bases and J by 1 base, with 12 bases between them. The CDR3 totals 17 residues. Germline V gives CDR1 SGHDN, CDR2 FVKESK.

V and J are TRBV10-2 and TRBJ2-3, with 10 bases that match TRBD2. V trimming: 4 bases; J trimming: 5 bases; junction bases outside the gene matches: 6. From germline, CDR1 is WSHSY and CDR2 SAAADI. This CDR3 has 15 residues. As DNA, the CDR3 is TGCGCCAGCAGTGTAGTAGCGGGGGGTGTAGATACGCAGTATTTT. This codes for CASSVVAGGVDTQYF.

The chain is built from TRBV6-1 and TRBJ2-3, with unresolved D. The CDR3 is 16 residues long. With 2 bases removed from V and 0 bases from J, the gap between germline ends came to 12 bases. Germline loops: CDR1 MNHNS, CDR2 SASEGT. CDR3 bases: TGTGCCAGCAGTGAATGGGCTTCCTCTAGCACAGATACGCAGTATTTT. Protein product: CASSEWASSSTDTQYF.

This chain joins TRBV7-2 and TRBJ1-2; no definite D call. Germline V gene lookup returns CDR1 SGHTA and CDR2 FQGNSA. The CDR3 is 13 amino acids. Trimming removed 4 bases from V and 4 bases from J, with 10 bases in between. The CDR3 DNA sequence: TGTGCCAGCAGCTCATTCAGTCTCTATGGCTACACCTTC. Its protein product is CASSSFSLYGYTF. Complete variable domain (other parts from reference TRBV7-2 and TRBJ1-2): GAGVSQSPSNKVTEKGKDVELRCDPISGHTALYWYRQSLGQGLEFLIYFQGNSAPDKSGLPSDRFSAERTGGSVSTLTIQRTQQEDSAVYLCASSSFSLYGYTFGSGTRLTVV.

The chain has TRBV6-1 and TRBJ1-2; no clear D. This CDR3 has 15 residues. Trimming took off 2 bases at V and 2 bases at J, with 12 bases between the two ends. Per germline, CDR1 MNHNS and CDR2 SASEGT. The CDR3 protein is CASSELRFTNYGYTF. For the CDR3, the DNA is TGTGCCAGCAGTGAACTACGGTTTACCAACTATGGCTACACCTTC.

The rearrangement links TRBV2 to TRBJ2-1; D might be TRBD1 (5 bases). The ends were cut back, 6 bases at V and 12 bases at J, with 15 bases in the middle. This CDR3 has 12 residues. CDR1 SNHLY and CDR2 FYNNEI come from the germline V gene. The CDR3 coding sequence is TGTGCCAGCAGCGATAGGGGTCCTGCGCAGTTCTTC. It encodes CASSDRGPAQFF.

The gene calls are TRBV24-1 and TRBJ2-2; D might be TRBD1 (5 bases). V was clipped by 3 bases and J by 3 bases, with 10 bases between them. Germline assignment: CDR1 KGHDR and CDR2 SFDVKD. CDR3 length: 15 residues. The CDR3 region has the DNA TGTGCCACCAGTGATGGACAATTTTACACCGGGGAGCTGTTTTTT. Its translation is CATSDGQFYTGELFF.

The rearrangement joins TRBV30 to TRBJ1-4; no clear D gene. CDR3 length: 13 residues. V dropped 1 base and J dropped 9 bases, with 12 bases sitting between them. CDR1 GTSNPN and CDR2 SVGIG come from the germline V gene (reference sequence). In DNA form, the CDR3 reads TGTGCCTGGAGTGAATACAATACGAAAAAACTGTTTTTT. Its translation: CAWSEYNTKKLFF.

This rearrangement joins TRBV4-3 to TRBJ1-4; tentatively, D is TRBD1 (5 bases). The V gene lost 0 bases and the J gene lost 6 bases, with 11 bases spanning the gap. CDR1 and CDR2 (germline): LGHNA, YSLEER. The CDR3 has 15 amino acids. The CDR3 DNA is TGCGCCAGCAGCCAAGATGGGCAGGGTCATGAAAAACTGTTTTTT. Translated, it gives CASSQDGQGHEKLFF.

The V and J genes are TRBV7-2 and TRBJ1-2; D perhaps matches TRBD1 (6 bases). The V end lost 7 bases, the J end lost 8 bases, and 17 bases lay between the germline ends. CDR1 and CDR2 from the germline V gene are SGHTA and FQGNSA. This CDR3 is 13 amino acids long. The CDR3 coding sequence is TGTGCCAGCATCAGACAGGTCGGAGAAGGCTACACCTTC. Translating it yields CASIRQVGEGYTF.

This clone was seen once. V usage is TRBV7-3 and J usage is TRBJ2-3, with D possibly matching TRBD2 (7 bases). V was trimmed by 0 bases and J by 0 bases, leaving 13 bases between them. This CDR3 is built from 17 residues. Germline CDR1 SGHTA, CDR2 FQGTGA. CDR3 in amino acids: CASSLTIRGASTDTQYF. CDR3 nucleotide sequence: TGTGCCAGCAGCTTAACGATACGGGGGGCTAGCACAGATACGCAGTATTTT. The variable domain in full, completed from reference TRBV7-3 and TRBJ2-3, reads GAGVSQTPSNKVTEKGKYVELRCDPISGHTALYWYRQSLGQGPEFLIYFQGTGAADDSGLPNDRFFAVRPEGSVSTLKIQRTERGDSAVYLCASSLTIRGASTDTQYFGPGTRLTVL.

In its sample, this clone was seen a few times. This chain joins TRBV6-5 and TRBJ2-7; maybe TRBD1 (6 bases). CDR3 length: 14 residues. Per the germline V gene, CDR1 is MNHEY and CDR2 is SVGAGI. Trimming removed 5 bases at V and 0 bases at J, with 11 bases between. Written as DNA, the CDR3 is TGTGCCAGCAGTCGCAGACAGGACTCCTACGAGCAGTACTTC. Its translation is CASSRRQDSYEQYF.

The rearrangement joins TRBV2 to TRBJ2-1; TRBD2 matches at 8 bases. Germline loops: CDR1 SNHLY, CDR2 FYNNEI. The CDR3 is 14 residues long. After removal of 2 bases from V and 8 bases from J, the junction contained 5 bases not matched to a gene. The CDR3 DNA is TGTGCCAGCAGTGAATGGCGGGGGGCCTATGAGCAGTTCTTC. Translation gives CASSEWRGAYEQFF. Full variable domain (rest looked up from reference TRBV2 and TRBJ2-1): EPEVTQTPSHQVTQMGQEVILRCVPISNHLYFYWYRQILGQKVEFLVSFYNNEISEKSEIFDDQFSVERPDGSNFTLKIRSTKLEDSAMYFCASSEWRGAYEQFFGPGTRLTVL.

The chain couples TRBV3-1 (or the pseudogene TRBV3-2) to TRBJ2-1; tentatively, D is TRBD1 (6 bases). Deletions cut 0 bases from V and 5 bases from J, with 14 bases between. The CDR3 extends over 16 amino acids. Germline assignment: CDR1 LGHDT and CDR2 YNNKEL (reference sequence). The CDR3 loop is CASSQDSEGTNNEQFF. The DNA of the CDR3 is TGTGCCAGCAGCCAAGATTCCGAGGGGACAAACAATGAGCAGTTCTTC.